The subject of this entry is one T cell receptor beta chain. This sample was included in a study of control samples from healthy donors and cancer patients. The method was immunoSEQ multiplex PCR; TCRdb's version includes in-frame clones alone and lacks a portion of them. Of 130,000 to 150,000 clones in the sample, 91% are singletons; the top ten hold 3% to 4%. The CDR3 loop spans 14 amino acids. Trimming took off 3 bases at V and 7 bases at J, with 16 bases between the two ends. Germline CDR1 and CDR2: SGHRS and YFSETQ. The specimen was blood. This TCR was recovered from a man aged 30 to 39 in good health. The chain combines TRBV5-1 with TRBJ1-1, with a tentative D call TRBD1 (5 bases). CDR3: CASSSQSLGVEAFF. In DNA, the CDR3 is TGCGCCAGCAGCTCACAATCCCTGGGGGTTGAAGCTTTCTTT.